This T cell receptor beta chain was recorded in a study of T cell responses to AZD1222 COVID-19 vaccine. Findings and limits, study-wide: Donors were largely white British and mainly female; clonal diversity was possibly underestimated. CD4 TCRs linked to vaccination spanned spike, dominating at 160-218 and 743-854.

Per the germline V gene, CDR1 is SGHRS and CDR2 is YFSETQ. V lost 2 bases, J lost 3 bases, and 19 bases lay in between. The CDR3 contains 17 residues. This clone occurred once. The antigen remains unidentified. Method: immunoSEQ multiplex PCR; TCRdb's copy keeps in-frame clones and lacks some. The sample includes around 100,000 clones, 70% to 90% of them seen just once. J is TRBJ2-3 and V is TRBV5-1; possibly TRBD2 for D (5 bases). The receptor was isolated from an adult in good health. The sequences come from peripheral blood, collected on day 0 of AZD1222 vaccination. The CDR3 DNA follows: TGCGCCAGCAGCTTCCGGCCACCCGGGGTTGGGACAGATACGCAGTATTTT. Encoded protein: CASSFRPPGVGTDTQYF.